This TCR beta chain was captured by sequencing in a study of T cell repertoires in cytomegalovirus infection. Study overall: Matching HLA type, along with CMV infection, was indicated by public TCR beta signatures.

For this clonotype: No antigen is known for it.

Study results and caveats: CMV carriers having the relevant HLA were flagged by cumulative public TCR beta family frequency. What dominated the ex vivo response were HLA-C-restricted CMV-specific TCR beta clonotypes.

TCRdb itself ran the reads through MiXCR, one entry per CDR3 protein. The sample holds roughly 730,000 distinct CDR3 sequences, 33% seen once. Trimming cost V 1 base and J 3 bases, with 9 bases left between them. The CDR3 spans 13 residues. The germline V gene has CDR1 DFQATT and CDR2 SNEGSKA (reference sequence). The rearrangement links TRBV20-1 to TRBJ1-1; D call uncertain. This receptor was obtained from a human donor in good health (CMV status not recorded). Some clones in this sample may be carry-over from other donors' samples. The sample was cultured PBMCs, taken from culture after CMV antigen stimulation. CDR3 loop: CSARVGLDTEAFF. The CDR3 nucleotides are TGCAGTGCTAGAGTCGGGTTGGACACTGAAGCTTTCTTT.